Listed here are 12 T cell receptor beta chains from one sample, sequenced in a study of T-cell reconstitution after alpha-beta-depleted transplantation in children. Unique molecular identifiers tagged the TCRbeta library. Each CDR3 protein is one row after TCRdb ran MiXCR on the PCR reads. The sample shows 490,000 or so distinct CDR3 sequences, around 13% of them seen only once. Sequencing was performed on PBMCs from the stem cell graft donor, taken from the stem cell graft. The receptors were sampled from a human donor who donated a stem cell graft to a child with combined immunodeficiency.

This clonotype was seen only a few times. The rearrangement joins TRBV12-3 or TRBV12-4 to TRBJ2-5; the D is unclear. V lost 3 bases and J 0 bases, leaving 11 bases between the germline ends. The CDR3 is made up of 15 amino acids. This CDR3 is CASSLGAAHQETQYF. CDR3 bases: TGTGCCAGCAGTTTGGGTGCGGCCCACCAAGAGACCCAGTACTTC.

This clonotype showed up just a few times. The chain is built from TRBV18 and TRBJ2-1; 7 bases align to TRBD2. The CDR3 covers 16 residues. The V segment lost 0 bases and the J segment 7 bases; nucleotides outside the gene matches: 9. Per the germline V gene, CDR1 is KGHSH and CDR2 is LQKENI. The DNA of the CDR3 is TGTGCCAGCTCACCACCGGTTGGCGGGAGACTGAATGAGCAGTTCTTC. It yields the protein CASSPPVGGRLNEQFF.

This clonotype showed up just a few times. The CDR3 nucleotides read TGTGCCAGCAGTCCTACCTTCAGGAGCGGGACCCAGTACTTC. This gives the protein CASSPTFRSGTQYF. The J gene is TRBJ2-5, the V gene TRBV7-6; a weak D match, TRBD2 (5 bases). Germline CDR1 reads SGHVS; CDR2 reads FNYEAQ. This CDR3 comprises 14 residues. V was pared by 6 bases and J by 7 bases, with 18 bases between. The full variable domain, with the rest looked up from reference TRBV7-6 and TRBJ2-5, is GAGVSQSPRYKVTKRGQDVALRCDPISGHVSLYWYRQALGQGPEFLTYFNYEAQQDKSGLPNDRFSAERPEGSISTLTIQRTEQRDSAMYRCASSPTFRSGTQYFGPGTRLLVL.

This clonotype was detected only a few times. This sequence joins TRBV29-1 and TRBJ2-5, with 9 nucleotides matching TRBD1. Germline V lookup: CDR1 SQVTM, CDR2 ANQGSEA. CDR3 length equals 15 residues. After removal of 3 bases from V and 1 base from J, the junction contained 6 bases not matched to a gene. The CDR3 spells CSVDGLGQGQETQYF. CDR3 coding DNA: TGCAGCGTTGATGGGTTGGGACAGGGCCAAGAGACCCAGTACTTC.

CDR3 residues: CASSLMGQGRQETQYF. DNA of the CDR3: TGCGCCAGCAGCTTGATGGGACAGGGACGACAAGAGACCCAGTACTTC. The chain couples TRBV5-1 to TRBJ2-5; TRBD1 agrees at 9 bases. CDR3 length: 16 residues. CDR1 is SGHRS, CDR2 YFSETQ, per germline. Losses at the gene ends were 1 base for V and 2 bases for J; bases not matched to a gene: 6.

In this sample, this clonotype turned up a few times. V is TRBV7-3 and J is TRBJ2-3; maybe TRBD2 (6 bases). CDR1 and CDR2 from the germline V gene are SGHTA and FQGTGA. The CDR3 has 15 amino acids. The V end was cut by 3 bases, the J end by 1 base, with 11 bases between. CDR3 DNA sequence: TGTGCCAGCAGCTTTACCGGGACTGGCACAGATACGCAGTATTTT. Translated: CASSFTGTGTDTQYF.

Ten or more counts support this clonotype. The chain couples TRBV12-3 or TRBV12-4 to TRBJ1-1; D not certain. This CDR3 has 14 amino acids. V was pared by 3 bases and J by 1 base, with 9 bases between. This chain's CDR3 is CASSLVLGNTEAFF. In nucleotides, the CDR3 is TGTGCCAGCAGTTTGGTTCTAGGGAACACTGAAGCTTTCTTT.

The rearrangement joins TRBV12-3 or TRBV12-4 to TRBJ2-5; weak D call: TRBD1 (6 bases). The CDR3 sequence is 15 residues long. V shed 6 bases and J shed 4 bases, with 18 bases lying between them. CDR3 sequence: CASRTSGARGETQYF. The CDR3 nucleotides read TGTGCCAGCAGGACCTCAGGGGCCCGAGGAGAGACCCAGTACTTC.

This clonotype came up many times. The gene calls are TRBV20-1 and TRBJ2-7; the match to TRBD2 covers 9 bases. Germline V gene lookup returns CDR1 DFQATT and CDR2 SNEGSKA (reference sequence). Losses at the gene ends were 2 bases for V and 2 bases for J; bases not matched to a gene: 7. This CDR3 is built from 15 residues. Here the CDR3 reads CSARPLAGLTYEQYF. CDR3 coding DNA: TGCAGTGCTAGACCACTAGCGGGCCTCACCTACGAGCAGTACTTC.

The rearrangement links TRBV6-5 to TRBJ1-4, with 7 nucleotides matching TRBD1. The CDR3 contains 14 residues. Germline loops: CDR1 MNHEY, CDR2 SVGAGI. Germline trimming cut 2 bases from V and 8 bases from J; bases unmatched to any gene: 5. CDR3 residues: CASSYNRGNEKLFF. CDR3 bases: TGTGCCAGCAGTTACAACAGGGGTAACGAAAAACTGTTTTTT.

This clonotype was seen many times. The chain combines TRBV5-6 with TRBJ2-7; the D is unclear. Trimming took off 4 bases at V and 6 bases at J, with 14 bases between the two ends. CDR1 is SGHDT and CDR2 is YYEEEE in the germline V gene. The CDR3 has 13 amino acids. CDR3 nucleotides: TGTGCCAGCAGCCCCGGGTTCAACGGCGAGCAGTACTTC. Translated: CASSPGFNGEQYF.

This clonotype was recorded many times. The V and J genes are TRBV6-2 or TRBV6-3 and TRBJ2-7; the D is unclear. The germline V gene encodes CDR1 MNHEY and CDR2 SVGEGT. Trimming left V 7 bases short and J 2 bases short, with 12 bases between. The CDR3 totals 13 residues. The CDR3 DNA sequence: TGTGCCAGCAAGCTGACGGGTCCCTACGAGCAGTACTTC. Encoded protein: CASKLTGPYEQYF.